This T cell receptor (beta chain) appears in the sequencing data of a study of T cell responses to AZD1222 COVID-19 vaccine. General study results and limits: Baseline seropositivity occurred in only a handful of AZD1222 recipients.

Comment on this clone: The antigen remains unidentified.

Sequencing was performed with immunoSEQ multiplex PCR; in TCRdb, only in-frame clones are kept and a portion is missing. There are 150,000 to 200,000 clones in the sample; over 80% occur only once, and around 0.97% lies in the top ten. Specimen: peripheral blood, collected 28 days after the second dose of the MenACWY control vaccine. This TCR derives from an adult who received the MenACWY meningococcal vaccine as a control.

The CDR3 reads CASSGGTGQNTF. The CDR3 region has the DNA TGTGCCAGCTCAGGCGGGACAGGGCAAAACACCTTC. The chain recombines TRBV18 with TRBJ1-2; 9 bases align to TRBD1. The CDR3 covers 12 residues. V gave up 5 bases and J gave up 12 bases; unmatched junction bases: 7. Germline V lookup: CDR1 KGHSH, CDR2 LQKENI.